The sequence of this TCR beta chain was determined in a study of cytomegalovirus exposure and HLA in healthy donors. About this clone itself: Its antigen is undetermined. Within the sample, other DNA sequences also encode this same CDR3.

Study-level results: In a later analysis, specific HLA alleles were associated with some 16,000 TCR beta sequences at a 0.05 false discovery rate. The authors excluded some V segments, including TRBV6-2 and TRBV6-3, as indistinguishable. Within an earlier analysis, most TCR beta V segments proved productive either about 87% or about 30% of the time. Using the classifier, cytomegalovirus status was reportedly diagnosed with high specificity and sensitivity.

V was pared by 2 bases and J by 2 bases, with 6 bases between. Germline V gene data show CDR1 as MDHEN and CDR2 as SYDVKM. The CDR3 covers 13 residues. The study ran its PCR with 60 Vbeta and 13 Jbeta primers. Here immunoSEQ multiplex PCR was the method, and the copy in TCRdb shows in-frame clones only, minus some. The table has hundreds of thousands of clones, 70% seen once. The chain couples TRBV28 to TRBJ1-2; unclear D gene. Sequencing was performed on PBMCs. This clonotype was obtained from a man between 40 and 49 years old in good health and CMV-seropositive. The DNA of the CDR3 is TGTGCCAGCAGTTTAACGGGGAACTATGGCTACACCTTC. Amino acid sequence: CASSLTGNYGYTF.